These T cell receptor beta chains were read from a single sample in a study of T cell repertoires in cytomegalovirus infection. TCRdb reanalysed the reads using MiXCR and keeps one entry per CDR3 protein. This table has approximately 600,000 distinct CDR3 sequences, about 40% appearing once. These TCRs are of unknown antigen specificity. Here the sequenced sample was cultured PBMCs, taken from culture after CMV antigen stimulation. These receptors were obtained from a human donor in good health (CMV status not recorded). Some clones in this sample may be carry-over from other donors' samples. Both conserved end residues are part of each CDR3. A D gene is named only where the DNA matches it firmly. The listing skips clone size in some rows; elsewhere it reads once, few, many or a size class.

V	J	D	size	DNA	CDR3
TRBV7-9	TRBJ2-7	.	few	TGTGCCAGCAGTGGACACAGGGATAGGCACGAGCAGTACTTC	CASSGHRDRHEQYF
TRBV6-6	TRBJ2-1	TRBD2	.	TGTGCCAGCAGCGCTGGACTAGCGGGAGTCTCGTTTGAGCAGTTCTTC	CASSAGLAGVSFEQFF
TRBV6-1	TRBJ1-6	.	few	TGTGCCAGCAGTGAAAGGGGGGGACTGAATAATTCACCCCTCCACTTT	CASSERGGLNNSPLHF
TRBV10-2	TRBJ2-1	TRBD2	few	TGCGCCAGCAGGACCCTAGCGGGGGGCCACCGCTCCTACAATGAGCAGTTCTTC	CASRTLAGGHRSYNEQFF
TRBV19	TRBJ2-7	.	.	TGTGCCAGTAGTCCAAGGTTGAAGTGGAGCGATTACTCCTACGAGCAGTACTTC	CASSPRLKWSDYSYEQYF
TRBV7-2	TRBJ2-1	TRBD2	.	TGTGCCAGCAGCCCTAGCGGGGGACAGTACAATGAGCAGTTCTTC	CASSPSGGQYNEQFF
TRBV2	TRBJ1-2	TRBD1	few	TGTGCCAGCAGTGAAACCCGGGACAGGGGAGCCTATGGCTACACCTTC	CASSETRDRGAYGYTF
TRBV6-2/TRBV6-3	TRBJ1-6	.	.	TGTGCCAGCAGTAACCGGGACCCAGGCTATAATTCACCCCTCCACTTT	CASSNRDPGYNSPLHF
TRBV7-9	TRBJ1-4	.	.	TGTGCCAGCAGCCCGCCATATGATGAAAAACTGTTTTTT	CASSPPYDEKLFF
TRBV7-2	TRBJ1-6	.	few	TGTGCCAGCAGCTTATCTTTCGGACGTAGCTCCTATAATTCACCCCTCCACTTT	CASSLSFGRSSYNSPLHF
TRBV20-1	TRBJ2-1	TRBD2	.	TGCAGTGCTCGCGGTGGGACTAGCGTCTATGAGCAGTTCTTC	CSARGGTSVYEQFF
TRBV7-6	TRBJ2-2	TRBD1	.	TGTGCCAGCAGCTTAGCGGGACAGGGTAGCGCCGGGGAGCTGTTTTTT	CASSLAGQGSAGELFF
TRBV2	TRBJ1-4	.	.	TGTGCCAGCGGGGTAGGATTGAATGAAAAACTGTTTTTT	CASGVGLNEKLFF
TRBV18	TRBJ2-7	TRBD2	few	TGTGCCAGCTCACAAGGACTAGCCTACGAGCAGTACTTC	CASSQGLAYEQYF
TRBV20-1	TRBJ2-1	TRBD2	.	TGCAGTGCTAGAGCTCCGGGACTAGAGTTCGATGAGCAGTTCTTC	CSARAPGLEFDEQFF
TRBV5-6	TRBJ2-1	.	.	TGTGCCAGCGAGACACACAATGAGCAGTTCTTC	CASETHNEQFF
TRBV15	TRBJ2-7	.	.	TGTGCCACCAGCAGGGAAGGACAGTCCTACGAGCAGTACTTC	CATSREGQSYEQYF
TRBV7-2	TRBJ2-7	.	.	TGTGCCAGCAGCTTAGGAGTAGTCGGGCGGGGAAACTCCTACGAGCAGTACTTC	CASSLGVVGRGNSYEQYF
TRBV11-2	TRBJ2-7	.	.	TGTGCCAGCAGCTTAGATAGGGCGCAGGGGTCAGAAGACGAGCAGTACTTC	CASSLDRAQGSEDEQYF
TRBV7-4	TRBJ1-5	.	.	TGTGCCAGCAGCGACAACGATCAGCCCCAGCATTTT	CASSDNDQPQHF
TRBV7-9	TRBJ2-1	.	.	TGTGCCAGCAGCCTCGGGGCAGATGAGCAGTTCTTC	CASSLGADEQFF
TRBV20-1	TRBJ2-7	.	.	TGCAGTGCTAGGGGGGGACAGCCTTGGGACGAGCAGTACTTC	CSARGGQPWDEQYF
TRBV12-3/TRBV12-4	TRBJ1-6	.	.	TGTGCCAGCAGTCTCAGGGATAATTCACCCCTCCACTTT	CASSLRDNSPLHF
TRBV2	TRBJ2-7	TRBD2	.	TGTGCCAGCATCATGATTAGCGGGGGCAACGAGCAGTACTTC	CASIMISGGNEQYF
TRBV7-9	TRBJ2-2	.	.	TGTGCCAGCTCCACCCGGTCGAGGAGGTCCGGGGAGCTGTTTTTT	CASSTRSRRSGELFF
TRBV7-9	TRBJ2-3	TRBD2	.	TGTGCCAGCAGCCCTGGCGCTAGCGGGATCACAGATACGCAGTATTTT	CASSPGASGITDTQYF
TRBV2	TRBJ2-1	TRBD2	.	TGTGCCAGCGGACAGACTAGCGGGGCTGTACGAGAGCAGTTCTTC	CASGQTSGAVREQFF
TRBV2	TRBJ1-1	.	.	TGTGCCAGTTCGATACAGGGAGGTGAAGCTTTCTTT	CASSIQGGEAFF
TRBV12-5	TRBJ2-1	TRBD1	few	TGTGCTAGCTCCTCGGACAGGGGCGATGAGCAGTTCTTC	CASSSDRGDEQFF
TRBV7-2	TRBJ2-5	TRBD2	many	TGTGCCAGCAGCTTACTTGGCGGGAGGGTAGAGACCCAGTACTTC	CASSLLGGRVETQYF
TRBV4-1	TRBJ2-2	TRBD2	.	TGCGCCAGCAGCCCCCTAGCGGGGAGGGGGGACACCGGGGAGCTGTTTTTT	CASSPLAGRGDTGELFF
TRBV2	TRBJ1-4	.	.	TGTGCCAGCAGTGACGATGAAAAACTGTTTTTT	CASSDDEKLFF
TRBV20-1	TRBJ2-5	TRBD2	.	TGCAGTGCTAGTGAGACTAGCGGGATTCAAGAGACCCAGTACTTC	CSASETSGIQETQYF
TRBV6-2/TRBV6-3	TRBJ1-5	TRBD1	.	TGTGCCAGCCAGAGGACAGGTGGTTATCAGCCCCAGCATTTT	CASQRTGGYQPQHF
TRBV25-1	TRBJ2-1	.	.	TGTGCCAGCAGTGGGTCATTGGGGGGTAATGAGCAGTTCTTC	CASSGSLGGNEQFF
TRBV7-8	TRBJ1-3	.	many	TGTGCCAGCAGCTTAGCGGCGGCACGCCGGACGAGCTCTGGAAACACCATATATTTT	CASSLAAARRTSSGNTIYF
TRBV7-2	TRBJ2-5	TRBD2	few	TGTGCCAGCAGCTCGGGACTAGCGGCTCCATTGGAGACCCAGTACTTC	CASSSGLAAPLETQYF
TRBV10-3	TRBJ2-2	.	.	TGTGCCATCAGCCCCCGGGTTACCACCGGGGAGCTGTTTTTT	CAISPRVTTGELFF
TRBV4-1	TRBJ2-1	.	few	TGCGCCAGCAGCCATTCGATGCGGAAAATCTCCTACAATGAGCAGTTCTTC	CASSHSMRKISYNEQFF
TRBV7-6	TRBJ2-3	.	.	TGTGCCAGCAGCTTAGTCACGCAGTATTTT	CASSLVTQYF
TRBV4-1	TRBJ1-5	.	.	TGCGCCAGCAGCCAGTCTGGAGGGCAGCGCAATCAGCCCCAGCATTTT	CASSQSGGQRNQPQHF
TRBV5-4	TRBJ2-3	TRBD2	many	TGTGCCAGCAGTAGACTAGCGGGGGGCACAGATACGCAGTATTTT	CASSRLAGGTDTQYF
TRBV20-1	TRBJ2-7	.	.	TGCAGTGCTAGACCCGAGGGGTTTTCCTACGAGCAGTACTTC	CSARPEGFSYEQYF
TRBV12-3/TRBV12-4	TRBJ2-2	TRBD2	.	TGTGCCAGCAACCCTAGCGGGACCGGGGAGCTGTTTTTT	CASNPSGTGELFF
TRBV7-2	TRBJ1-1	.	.	TGTGCCAGCAGCCTACGATCGACCACTGAAGCTTTCTTT	CASSLRSTTEAFF
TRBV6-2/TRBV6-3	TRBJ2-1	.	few	TGTGCCAGCAGTCTCGACAGGGGGCTACTAGCGGGGGCCTTGAGCTCCTACAATGAGCAGTTCTTC	CASSLDRGLLAGALSSYNEQFF
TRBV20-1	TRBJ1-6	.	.	TGCAGTGCTTTGGACAAGAGCTCCTATAATTCACCCCTCCACTTT	CSALDKSSYNSPLHF
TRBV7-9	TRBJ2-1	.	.	TGTGCCAGCAGCCGGGACGGAGAATACAATGAGCAGTTCTTC	CASSRDGEYNEQFF
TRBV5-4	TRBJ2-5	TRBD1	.	TGTGCCAGCAGCACTTATACCGGGACAGCGGAGACCCAGTACTTC	CASSTYTGTAETQYF